This T cell receptor beta chain was identified in a study of blood T cell repertoires in COVID-19. Whole-study context: Both acute and convalescent COVID-19 samples were obtained from the United States, Italy and Spain.

Cohort assignment relied on participant-reported clinical history. Symptom resolution, clearance, or two negative PCRs marked donors in Cohort 3 as recovered. In the original analysis: It was from reference gene primer amplification that nucleated cell counts were estimated. Data came from immunoSEQ multiplex PCR; TCRdb stores just in-frame clones and leaves some out. V, J and clone size are those of that table, while D and trimming were read from the DNA. The sample consists of fewer than 400,000 clones, about nine tenths of them appearing once. CDR3 length: 16 residues. This clonotype was sampled from a man aged 55 to 70 who had recovered from COVID-19. The sample consisted of PBMCs or T cells enriched from blood (not recorded which). This chain connects TRBV21-1 to TRBJ2-2; the D call in the table, TRBD2, was not verified against the DNA. TRBV21-1 is marked as a pseudogene. The CDR3 nucleotides read TGTGCCAGCAGCATTCCCCTTAGCGGTCGGGGGGGGGAGCTGTTTTTT. Translation gives CASSIPLSGRGGELFF.